This T cell receptor (beta chain) was captured in a study of blood T cell repertoires in COVID-19 (dated by TCRdb to about 2020). Looking at the study overall: The collaborator samples originated in the United States, Italy and Spain and spanned the acute and convalescent phases of COVID-19. The prospective study material was composed of cDNA or gDNA derived from T cells, B-cell-depleted T cells, or PBMCs. Subjects who had been exposed to COVID-19, were actively infected with it, or had recovered from it provided the deeply sampled blood TCRbeta repertoires that made up the dataset. A freely available public database, intended as a resource for researchers studying the immune response to SARS-CoV-2, is where the repertoires were released. Samples were obtained from the ongoing ImmuneRACE study (first 160 participants) and from 950 to 1,500 subjects provided by 6 global collaborators. A de-identified subject ID, COVID-19 status, age in years and sex were almost always included in the sample metadata. Where HLA class I and class II types were available, the types were taken from metadata supplied by the sample provider, not from assay-based typing. General conclusions and limits of the study: The amount of clinical and demographic metadata varied by source and participant and was provided uncurated.

The immunoSEQ Assay, a bias-controlled multiplex PCR, was used to amplify TCRbeta CDR3 regions from genomic DNA. The study's own analysis went as follows. Within the assay, amplification of reference gene primers was used to estimate how many nucleated cells each sample contained. Sequence reads were collapsed and filtered to measure the absolute abundance of every unique TCRbeta CDR3 rearrangement. For each sample, productive Simpson clonality was calculated as the square root of Simpson's diversity index over productive rearrangements. The clones in this table, taken by TCRdb from immuneACCESS, are in-frame only. Not every clone is retained; where verified, under half of the shortfall comes from an unresolved V gene, and the cause of the rest is unknown. That table supplies the V and J calls and clone size; D and trimming were determined from the DNA. The table for this sample lists over 55,000 clones; 87% of them were counted only once. The ten most abundant clones make up around 7.9% of the sample.

The germline V gene (reference sequence) gives CDR1 as LGHDT and CDR2 as YNNKEL. Inclusive of the bounding cysteine and phenylalanine, the CDR3 is 14 residues long. The retained sequence is limited to the CDR3, 42 bases, with the frame set at the first base. Relative to germline, V is 1 base shorter and J is 0 bases shorter, with 6 bases between their ends. Notes on this clone: This clone's antigen is unknown. Base qualities are not at hand, and no much larger clone is one base apart.

The collaborating institutions used their own protocols to collect whole blood in K2EDTA tubes. For TCRbeta analysis, collaborator samples were shipped as frozen whole blood, as isolated PBMCs, or as DNA extracted from either sample type. The chain links TRBV3-1 (or the pseudogene TRBV3-2) with TRBJ1-1; the D gene lacks a confident call. The clonotype comes from a man aged 45-60 years with active COVID-19. Material: peripheral blood. For the CDR3, the sequence is CASSQGGLNTEAFF. The nucleotide sequence is given as TGTGCCAGCAGCCAAGGAGGTTTGAACACTGAAGCTTTCTTT.